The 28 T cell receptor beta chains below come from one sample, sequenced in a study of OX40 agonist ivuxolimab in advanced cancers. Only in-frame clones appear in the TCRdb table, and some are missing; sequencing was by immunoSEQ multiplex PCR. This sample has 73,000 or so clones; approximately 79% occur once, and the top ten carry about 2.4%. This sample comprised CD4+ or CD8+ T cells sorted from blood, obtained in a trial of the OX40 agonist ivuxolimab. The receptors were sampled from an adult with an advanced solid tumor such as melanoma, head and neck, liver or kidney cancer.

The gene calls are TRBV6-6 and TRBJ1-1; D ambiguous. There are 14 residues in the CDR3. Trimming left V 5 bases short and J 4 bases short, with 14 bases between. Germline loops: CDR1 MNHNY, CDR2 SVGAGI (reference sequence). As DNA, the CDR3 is TGTGCCAGCAGTACCACAGTAAAAGGCACTGAAGCTTTCTTT. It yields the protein CASSTTVKGTEAFF.

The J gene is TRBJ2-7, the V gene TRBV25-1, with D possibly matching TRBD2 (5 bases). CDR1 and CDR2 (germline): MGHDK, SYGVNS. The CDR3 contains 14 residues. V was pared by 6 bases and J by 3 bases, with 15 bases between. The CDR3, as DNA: TGTGCCAGCAGCTTGTCCGGGGTCTTCTACGAGCAGTACTTC. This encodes CASSLSGVFYEQYF.

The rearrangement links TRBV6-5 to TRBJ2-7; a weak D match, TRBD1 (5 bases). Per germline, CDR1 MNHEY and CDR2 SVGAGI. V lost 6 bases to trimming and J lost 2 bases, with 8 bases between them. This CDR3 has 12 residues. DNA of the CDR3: TGTGCCAGCAGCACAGGTGCCTACGAGCAGTACTTC. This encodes CASSTGAYEQYF.

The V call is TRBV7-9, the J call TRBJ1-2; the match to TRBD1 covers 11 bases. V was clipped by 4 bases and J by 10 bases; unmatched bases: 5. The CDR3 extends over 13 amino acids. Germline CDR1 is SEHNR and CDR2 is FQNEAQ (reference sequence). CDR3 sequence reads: CASSSAGQGVYTF. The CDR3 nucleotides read TGTGCCAGCAGCTCCGCGGGACAGGGGGTCTACACCTTC.

CDR3 sequence: CASSPIQGGGKWGYTF. In DNA, the CDR3 is TGTGCCAGCAGCCCCATTCAGGGGGGTGGGAAGTGGGGCTACACCTTC. This chain connects TRBV11-2 to TRBJ1-2, with 7 bases that match TRBD1. V trimming: 5 bases; J trimming: 8 bases; junction bases outside the gene matches: 17. This CDR3 region has 16 residues. From germline, CDR1 is SGHAT and CDR2 FQNNGV.

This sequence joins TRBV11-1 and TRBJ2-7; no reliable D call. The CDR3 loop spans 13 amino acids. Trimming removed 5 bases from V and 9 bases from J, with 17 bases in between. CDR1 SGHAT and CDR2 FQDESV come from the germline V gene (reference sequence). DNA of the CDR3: TGTGCCAGCAGCATTGGACGAGGCCTCCCGCAGTACTTC. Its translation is CASSIGRGLPQYF.

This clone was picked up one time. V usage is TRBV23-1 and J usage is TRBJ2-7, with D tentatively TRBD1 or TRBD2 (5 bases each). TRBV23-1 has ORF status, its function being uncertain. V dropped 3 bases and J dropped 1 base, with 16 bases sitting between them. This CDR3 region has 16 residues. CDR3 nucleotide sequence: TGCGCCAGCAGTCAGAAGTGGGGGAAAAGATCCTACGAGCAGTACTTC. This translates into CASSQKWGKRSYEQYF.

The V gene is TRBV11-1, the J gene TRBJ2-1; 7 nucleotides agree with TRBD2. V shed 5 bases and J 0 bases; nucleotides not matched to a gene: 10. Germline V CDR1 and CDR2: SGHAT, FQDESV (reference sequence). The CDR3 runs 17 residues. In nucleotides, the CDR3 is TGTGCCAGCAGCCCCTCTTTTGCGGGGGACTCCTACAATGAGCAGTTCTTC. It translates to CASSPSFAGDSYNEQFF.

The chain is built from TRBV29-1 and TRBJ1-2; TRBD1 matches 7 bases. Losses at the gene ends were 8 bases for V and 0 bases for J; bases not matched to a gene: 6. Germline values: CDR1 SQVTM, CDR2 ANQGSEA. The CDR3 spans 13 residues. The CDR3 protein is CSSWGTANYGYTF. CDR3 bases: TGCAGCTCTTGGGGGACAGCTAACTATGGCTACACCTTC.

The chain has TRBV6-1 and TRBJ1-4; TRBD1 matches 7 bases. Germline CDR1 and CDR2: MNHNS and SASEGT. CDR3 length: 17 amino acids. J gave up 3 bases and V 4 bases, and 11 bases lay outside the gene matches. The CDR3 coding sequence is TGTGCCAGCAGTGTCCCTTTTTGGAGGGGGCCTAATGAAAAACTGTTTTTT. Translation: CASSVPFWRGPNEKLFF.

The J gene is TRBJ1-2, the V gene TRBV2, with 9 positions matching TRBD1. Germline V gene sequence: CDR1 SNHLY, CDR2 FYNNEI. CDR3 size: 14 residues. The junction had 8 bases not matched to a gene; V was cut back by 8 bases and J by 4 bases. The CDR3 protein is CASSLTGGSYGYTF. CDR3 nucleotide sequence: TGTGCCAGCTCCTTGACAGGGGGAAGCTATGGCTACACCTTC.

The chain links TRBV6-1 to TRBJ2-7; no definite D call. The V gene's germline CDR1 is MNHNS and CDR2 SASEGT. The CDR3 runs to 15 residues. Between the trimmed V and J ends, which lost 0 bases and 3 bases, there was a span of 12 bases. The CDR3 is CASSEAGGYLYEQYF. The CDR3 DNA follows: TGTGCCAGCAGTGAAGCGGGCGGTTACCTCTACGAGCAGTACTTC.

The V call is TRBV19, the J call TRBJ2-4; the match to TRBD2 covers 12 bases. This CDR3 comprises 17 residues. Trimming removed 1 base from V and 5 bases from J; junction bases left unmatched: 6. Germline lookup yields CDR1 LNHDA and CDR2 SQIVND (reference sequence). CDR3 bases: TGTGCCAGTAGTATAGGGACTAGCGGGACTCAAGAAAACATTCAGTACTTC. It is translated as CASSIGTSGTQENIQYF.

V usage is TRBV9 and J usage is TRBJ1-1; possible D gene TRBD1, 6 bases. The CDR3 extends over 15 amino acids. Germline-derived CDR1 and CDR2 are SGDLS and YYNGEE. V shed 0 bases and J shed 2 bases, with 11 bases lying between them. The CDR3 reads CASSVAARGNTEAFF. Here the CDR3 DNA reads TGTGCCAGCAGCGTAGCAGCCAGGGGAAACACTGAAGCTTTCTTT.

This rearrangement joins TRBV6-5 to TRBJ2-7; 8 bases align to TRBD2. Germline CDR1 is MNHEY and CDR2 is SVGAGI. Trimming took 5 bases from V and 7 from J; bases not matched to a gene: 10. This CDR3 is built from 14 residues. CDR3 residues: CASSAPGGAEEQYF. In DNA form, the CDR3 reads TGTGCCAGCAGTGCCCCCGGGGGGGCCGAGGAGCAGTACTTC.

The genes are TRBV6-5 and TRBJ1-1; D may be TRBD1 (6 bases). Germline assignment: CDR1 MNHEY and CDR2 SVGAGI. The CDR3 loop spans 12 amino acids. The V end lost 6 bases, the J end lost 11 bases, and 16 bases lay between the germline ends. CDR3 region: CASSLAGGRAFF. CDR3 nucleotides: TGTGCCAGCAGCCTCGCCGGGGGCAGGGCTTTCTTT.

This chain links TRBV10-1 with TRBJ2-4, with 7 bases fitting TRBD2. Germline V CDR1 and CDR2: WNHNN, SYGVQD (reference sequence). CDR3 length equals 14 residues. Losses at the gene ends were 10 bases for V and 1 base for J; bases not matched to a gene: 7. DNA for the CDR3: TGCGCCACCGGGGGGATATGGGCCAAAAACATTCAGTACTTC. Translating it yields CATGGIWAKNIQYF.

The CDR3 loop is CASSYRQPGNTIYF. The CDR3 nucleotides read TGTGCCAGCAGTTACCGGCAACCTGGAAACACCATATATTTT. The chain uses TRBV6-6 and TRBJ1-3; unclear D gene. V was shortened by 2 bases and J by 2 bases, with 7 bases between the two germline ends. The CDR3 is made up of 14 amino acids. Germline loops: CDR1 MNHNY, CDR2 SVGAGI (reference sequence).

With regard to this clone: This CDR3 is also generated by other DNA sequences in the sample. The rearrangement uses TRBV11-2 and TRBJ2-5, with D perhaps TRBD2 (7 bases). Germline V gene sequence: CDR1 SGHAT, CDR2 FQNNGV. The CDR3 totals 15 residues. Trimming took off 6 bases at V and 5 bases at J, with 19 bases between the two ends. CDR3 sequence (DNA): TGTGCCAGCAGTTGGAAGGGGGAGGGTGGGGAGACCCAGTACTTC. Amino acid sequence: CASSWKGEGGETQYF.

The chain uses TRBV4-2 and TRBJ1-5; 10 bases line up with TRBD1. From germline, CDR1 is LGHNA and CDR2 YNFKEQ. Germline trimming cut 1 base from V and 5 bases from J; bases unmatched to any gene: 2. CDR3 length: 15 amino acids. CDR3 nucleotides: TGTGCCAGCAGCCAAGGGACAGGGGGAGATCAGCCCCAGCATTTT. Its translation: CASSQGTGGDQPQHF.

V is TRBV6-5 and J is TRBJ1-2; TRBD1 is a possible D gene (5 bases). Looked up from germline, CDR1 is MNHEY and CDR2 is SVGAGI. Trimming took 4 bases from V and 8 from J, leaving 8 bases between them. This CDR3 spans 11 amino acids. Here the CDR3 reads CASSSGQGYTF. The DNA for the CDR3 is TGTGCCAGCAGTTCAGGGCAAGGCTACACCTTC.

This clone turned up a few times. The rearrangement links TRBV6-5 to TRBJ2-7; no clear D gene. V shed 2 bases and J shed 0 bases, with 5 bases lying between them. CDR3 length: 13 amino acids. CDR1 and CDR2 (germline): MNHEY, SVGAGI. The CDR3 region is CASSYGISYEQYF. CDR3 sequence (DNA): TGTGCCAGCAGTTACGGAATCTCCTACGAGCAGTACTTC.

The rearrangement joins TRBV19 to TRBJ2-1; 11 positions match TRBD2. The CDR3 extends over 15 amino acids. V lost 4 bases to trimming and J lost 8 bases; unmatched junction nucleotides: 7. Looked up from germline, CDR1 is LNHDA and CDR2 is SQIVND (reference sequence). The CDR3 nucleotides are TGTGCCAGTAGTACCACTAGCGGGAGCGGGTATGAGCAGTTCTTC. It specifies CASSTTSGSGYEQFF.

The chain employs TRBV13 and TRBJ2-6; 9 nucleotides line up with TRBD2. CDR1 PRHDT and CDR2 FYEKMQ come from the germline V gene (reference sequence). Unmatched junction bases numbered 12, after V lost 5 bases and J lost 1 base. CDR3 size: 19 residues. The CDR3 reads CASSLSVPAGGSGANVLTF. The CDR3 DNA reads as TGTGCCAGCAGCCTCTCAGTTCCAGCGGGGGGATCTGGGGCCAACGTCCTGACTTTC.

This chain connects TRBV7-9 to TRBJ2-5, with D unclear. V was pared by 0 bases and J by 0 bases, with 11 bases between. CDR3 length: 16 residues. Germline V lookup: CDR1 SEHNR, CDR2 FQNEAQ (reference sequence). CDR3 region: CASSLAASLNQETQYF. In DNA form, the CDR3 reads TGTGCCAGCAGCTTAGCTGCCAGCCTCAACCAAGAGACCCAGTACTTC.

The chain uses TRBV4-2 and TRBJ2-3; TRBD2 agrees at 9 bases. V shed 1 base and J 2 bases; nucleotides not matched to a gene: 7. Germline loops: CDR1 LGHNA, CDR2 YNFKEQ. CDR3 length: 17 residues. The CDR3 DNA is TGTGCCAGCAGCCAAGCAACTAGCGGGCCAATCACAGATACGCAGTATTTT. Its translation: CASSQATSGPITDTQYF.

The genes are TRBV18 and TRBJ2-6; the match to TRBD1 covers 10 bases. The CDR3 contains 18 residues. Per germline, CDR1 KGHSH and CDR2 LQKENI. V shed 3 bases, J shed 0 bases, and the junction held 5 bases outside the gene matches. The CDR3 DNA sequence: TGTGCCAGCTCACCGCTGGGACAGGGGATCTCTGGGGCCAACGTCCTGACTTTC. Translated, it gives CASSPLGQGISGANVLTF.

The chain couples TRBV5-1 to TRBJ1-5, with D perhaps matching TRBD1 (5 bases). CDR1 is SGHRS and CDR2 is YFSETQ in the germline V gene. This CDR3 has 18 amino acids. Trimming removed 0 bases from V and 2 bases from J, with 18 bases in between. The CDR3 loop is CASSLGIGSWGGNQPQHF. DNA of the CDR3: TGCGCCAGCAGCTTGGGAATCGGGTCCTGGGGCGGCAATCAGCCCCAGCATTTT.